Listed below are T cell receptor beta chains from one sample, sequenced in a study of blood T cell repertoires in COVID-19. Clones were read by immunoSEQ multiplex PCR, and TCRdb kept only the in-frame ones, dropping some. The sample lists approximately 150,000 clones; approximately 80% were seen once. Sequencing was carried out using PBMCs or T cells enriched from blood (not recorded which). All receptors come from a man aged 35 to 55 who had recovered from COVID-19. Both conserved end residues are part of each CDR3. D genes are given only for firm matches. The size of a clone is reported for some rows only, either as once, few or many, or as a class for expanded clones.

v_gene,d_gene,j_gene,abundance,CDR3nt,CDR3aa
TRBV13,.,TRBJ1-4,.,TGTGCCAGCAGCTTAGGAAGGGGTAATGAAAAACTGTTTTTT,CASSLGRGNEKLFF
TRBV4-1,.,TRBJ2-2,.,TGCGCCAGCAGCCCAACACTAGTCAGGGGGGCCACCGGGGAGCTGTTTTTT,CASSPTLVRGATGELFF
TRBV6-1,.,TRBJ1-1,.,TGTGCCAGCAGTGAAGCCCCCGTGAACACTGAAGCTTTCTTT,CASSEAPVNTEAFF
TRBV29-1,TRBD1,TRBJ2-1,.,TGCAGCTCTACCGCAGGACAGGCGGACAATGAGCAGTTCTTC,CSSTAGQADNEQFF
TRBV12-3/TRBV12-4,.,TRBJ2-3,.,TGTGCCAGCAGTTTGGAGGGGACAGATACGCAGTATTTT,CASSLEGTDTQYF
TRBV7-9,TRBD1,TRBJ1-2,.,TGTGCCAGCACCCAGAGGTGGGGACAGGGGGACTTGGGCTACACCTTC,CASTQRWGQGDLGYTF
TRBV19,TRBD2,TRBJ2-3,.,TGTGCCAGTAGTATTTCCGCGGGGGGGCCGGTAGATACGCAGTATTTT,CASSISAGGPVDTQYF
TRBV27,.,TRBJ2-4,.,TGTGCCAGCAGTTCCTCGACAGCGTCAGCCAAAAACATTCAGTACTTC,CASSSSTASAKNIQYF
TRBV9,TRBD2,TRBJ2-5,few,TGTGCCAGCAGCATTAGCGGGGGGGTCTGGGAGACCCAGTACTTC,CASSISGGVWETQYF
TRBV5-1,.,TRBJ1-2,.,TGCGCCAGCGGCGAGGGCCAGAGAAACTATGGCTACACCTTC,CASGEGQRNYGYTF
TRBV29-1,.,TRBJ2-5,.,TGCAGCGTTGATCAGGGGGAGACCCAGTACTTC,CSVDQGETQYF
TRBV10-1,.,TRBJ1-4,many,TGCGCCAGCAGTAGGGACATCGCAACTAATGAAAAACTGTTTTTT,CASSRDIATNEKLFF
TRBV6-5,TRBD2,TRBJ2-7,.,TGTGCCAGCAGTTACTCGAGAGCGGGGCAGTACGAGCAGTACTTC,CASSYSRAGQYEQYF
TRBV15,.,TRBJ1-3,.,TGTGCCACCAGCAGAGATCCGCCGGGCTCTGGAAACACCATATATTTT,CATSRDPPGSGNTIYF
TRBV2,.,TRBJ1-1,.,TGTGCCAGCAGTGAGGTTCCGGGGGGAGTGAACACTGAAGCTTTCTTT,CASSEVPGGVNTEAFF
TRBV4-1,.,TRBJ2-4,few,TGCGCCAGCAGCCAAGACAATACGAGGACAGTTCCGTACTTC,CASSQDNTRTVPYF
TRBV30,.,TRBJ1-2,.,TGTGCCTGGAGTTTAAGGACAGACTACACCTTC,CAWSLRTDYTF
TRBV2,TRBD1,TRBJ1-2,.,TGTGCCAGCACTGGGACAGGTTACGCCTCTAACTATGGCTACACCTTC,CASTGTGYASNYGYTF
TRBV4-2,.,TRBJ2-2,.,TGTGCCAGCAGCCAAGAAGTCACAGCCGGGGAGCTGTTTTTT,CASSQEVTAGELFF
TRBV12-5,.,TRBJ2-3,.,TGTGCTAGTGGTTTACCGCGGGGGCTAGGGGGAGATACGCAGTATTTT,CASGLPRGLGGDTQYF
TRBV28,.,TRBJ1-4,.,TGTGCCAGCAACCCCGCGGGTGAAAAACTGTTTTTT,CASNPAGEKLFF
TRBV3-1/TRBV3-2,TRBD2,TRBJ2-5,.,TGTGCCAGCAGCCAAACGATCCCGCTAGCGGGTCAAGAGACCCAGTACTTC,CASSQTIPLAGQETQYF
TRBV29-1,.,TRBJ2-3,.,TGCAGCGCCCGACAGGAAGATACGCAGTATTTT,CSARQEDTQYF
TRBV24-1,.,TRBJ2-5,.,TGTGCCACCCGGGGAGACGGAGAGACCCAGTACTTC,CATRGDGETQYF
TRBV19,TRBD1,TRBJ1-5,.,TGTGCCAGTAGTATCCCTAGTTGGGACAGCAGCAATCAGCCCCAGCATTTT,CASSIPSWDSSNQPQHF
TRBV10-3,TRBD2,TRBJ2-3,.,TGTGCCATCAGTGAGCCCGGGACTAGCGGGGGGAGGGGGTTAACAGATACGCAGTATTTT,CAISEPGTSGGRGLTDTQYF
TRBV20-1,TRBD2,TRBJ2-5,.,TGCAGTGCTAGTCTCCTAGCGGGGGGCGGTACGTACTTC,CSASLLAGGGTYF
TRBV7-8,TRBD1,TRBJ1-1,.,TGTGCCAGCAGCTCGGGACAGATACTCTACACTGAAGCTTTCTTT,CASSSGQILYTEAFF
TRBV12-3/TRBV12-4,TRBD1,TRBJ1-1,.,TGTGCCAGCAGCCTCGGGACAGGTGAAGCTTTCTTT,CASSLGTGEAFF